The clone carrying this TCR beta chain was detected many times. Its antigen remains unidentified. Time point in this sample: newly diagnosed GD, antithyroid drugs for less than 3 months. After RNA was extracted from PBMCs, the TCR library was made from it. The sample comes from a study of regulatory T cells in long-lasting Graves disease. Study-level findings and limits: It was in persistent disease that TRBV28, TRBJ1-2 and TRBJ2-5 were favored.

Sequencing libraries for TCR beta were prepared with iRepertoire HTBI primers and Arm-PCR of CDR3 regions. TCRdb reanalysed the multiplex PCR reads using MiXCR and keeps one entry per CDR3 protein. Of hundreds of thousands of distinct CDR3 sequences listed, roughly 14% were seen once; the top ten hold roughly a tenth. Germline V gene lookup returns CDR1 WSHSY and CDR2 SAAADI. The CDR3 spans 18 residues. Trimming removed 4 bases from V and 0 bases from J; junction bases left unmatched: 7. These same data were also listed under a study on T cells in Graves' hyperthyroidism and ophthalmopathy. That source reports: The patients, who ranged from 18 to 65 in age, presented with newly diagnosed hyperthyroidism lasting under 2 months.

The chain carries TRBV10-2 and TRBJ2-3; 13 bases fit TRBD2. This specimen consisted of peripheral blood mononuclear cells (PBMCs), obtained at new diagnosis, from a patient treated with antithyroid drugs. The source is a man younger than 40 with Graves disease. CDR3 protein: CASSGATSGRASTDTQYF. CDR3 DNA: TGCGCCAGCAGTGGGGCCACTAGCGGGAGGGCCAGCACAGATACGCAGTATTTT.